This TCR beta chain was obtained from a study of early T cells in non-severe SARS-CoV-2 infection. Study in general: The input, bulk RNA from unsorted whole blood, was sequenced, and chains were unpaired. Whole-study results and caveats: Matches to VDJdb favored anti-spike CD8 responses and missed private and CD4 specificities.

This clonotype turned up a few times. Antigen unknown. The CDR3 loop spans 13 amino acids. V lost 8 bases to trimming and J lost 11 bases, with 16 bases between them. Germline V gene sequence: CDR1 SNHLY, CDR2 FYNNEI. Individual cDNA molecules were tagged with unique molecular identifiers. One entry per CDR3 protein, called by TCRdb with MiXCR from the 5' RACE reads. The repertoire holds about 29,000 distinct CDR3 sequences, with approximately 5.4% as singletons. This rearrangement joins TRBV2 to TRBJ1-6; maybe TRBD1 (5 bases). The sample consisted of whole blood. The TCR sequence derives from an adult who was a healthcare worker with PCR-confirmed SARS-CoV-2 infection or an uninfected control (not recorded which). The DNA of the CDR3 is TGTGCCAGCGCGGCAGGTATAGGGGCACCCCTCCACTTT. It yields the protein CASAAGIGAPLHF.